This T cell receptor (beta chain) was observed in a study of cytomegalovirus exposure and HLA in healthy donors. Primers: 60 Vbeta forward and 13 Jbeta reverse. Sequenced by immunoSEQ multiplex PCR; TCRdb stores in-frame clones only, minus some. The sample consists of about 120,000 clones, 77% of them appearing once. CDR1 and CDR2 from the germline V gene are SGHRS and YFSETQ. The CDR3 has 13 amino acids. J lost 8 bases, V lost 4 bases, and 5 bases had no gene match. The sequenced material came from PBMCs. This chain links TRBV5-1 with TRBJ2-2; TRBD1 aligns across 7 bases. The sequence derives from a man aged 35 to 55 in good health and CMV-seropositive. The CDR3: CASSHDRVGELFF. CDR3 bases: TGCGCCAGCAGCCATGACAGGGTTGGGGAGCTGTTTTTT.